The entry below describes one T cell receptor (beta chain). The sample comes from a study of technical replicates of blood from a few donors. Repertoires were generated with immunoSEQ multiplex PCR, while TCRdb's copy carries only in-frame clones and drops some. The table shows about 70,000 clones, with around 91% occurring only once. V was clipped by 0 bases and J by 6 bases, with 9 bases between them. CDR1 ENHRY and CDR2 SYGVKD come from the germline V gene. This CDR3 has 14 amino acids. What was sequenced was T cells isolated from PBMCs. The chain combines TRBV10-3 with TRBJ2-1; no clear D gene. The sequence was obtained from a human donor in good health. The CDR3, as DNA: TGTGCCATCAGTGAGTCGACGACTTCCAATGAGCAGTTCTTC. Its protein is CAISESTTSNEQFF.